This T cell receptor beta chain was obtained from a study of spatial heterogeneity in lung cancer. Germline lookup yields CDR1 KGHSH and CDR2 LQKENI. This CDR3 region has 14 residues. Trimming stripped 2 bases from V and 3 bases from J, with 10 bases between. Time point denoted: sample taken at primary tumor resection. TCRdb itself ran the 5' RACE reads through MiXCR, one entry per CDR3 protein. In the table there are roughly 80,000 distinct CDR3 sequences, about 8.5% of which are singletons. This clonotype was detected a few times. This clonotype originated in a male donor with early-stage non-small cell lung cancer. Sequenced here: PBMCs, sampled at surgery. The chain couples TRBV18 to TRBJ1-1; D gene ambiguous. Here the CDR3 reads CASSPTVFDTEAFF. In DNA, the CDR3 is TGTGCCAGCTCACCAACCGTGTTTGACACTGAAGCTTTCTTT.